These T cell receptor beta chains were read from a single sample in a study of persistence of HIV-infected CD4 T cells. These receptors are not linked to any known antigen. TCRdb keeps only in-frame clones here, not all; method: immunoSEQ multiplex PCR. The repertoire holds some 58,000 clones, with roughly 77% as singletons. The specimen comprised CD4+ T cells sorted from PBMCs after approximately 19-hour stimulation, sampled from a patient who received antiretroviral therapy. Source of these receptors: an adult man with HIV who was CMV-seropositive. The CDR3 runs from the conserved cysteine through the conserved F or W. A D gene is named only where the DNA matches it firmly. Where a row states a size, it is once, few, many or the class of an expanded clone; other rows omit it.

V	size	J	D	DNA	CDR3
TRBV14	NA	TRBJ2-5	NA	TGTGCCAGCAGCCAAAGGTCGGCCGGGACGGGTGGGACCCAGTACTTC	CASSQRSAGTGGTQYF
TRBV27	NA	TRBJ1-6	NA	TGTGCCAGCAGTCCTAGTGTTCGTGCTTCACCCCTCCACTTT	CASSPSVRASPLHF
TRBV3-1/TRBV3-2	NA	TRBJ1-1	NA	TGTGCCAGCAGCCAGGAGACAGTGCGGAACACTGAAGCTTTCTTT	CASSQETVRNTEAFF
TRBV5-1	medium-sized	TRBJ2-1	TRBD1	TGCGCCAGCAGCCTTAGGACGGGACAGGGGGCCAATGAGCAGTTCTTC	CASSLRTGQGANEQFF
TRBV5-1	NA	TRBJ1-3	NA	TGCGCCAGCAGCCACGGATCAGGGGCAGGAGGAAACACCATATATTTT	CASSHGSGAGGNTIYF
TRBV28	NA	TRBJ1-5	NA	TGTGCCAGCAGTTTAAGGTGGACCCAGCATTTT	CASSLRWTQHF
TRBV18	NA	TRBJ1-5	NA	TGTGCCAGCTCTGCTAGCAGGGACAATCAGCCCCAGCATTTT	CASSASRDNQPQHF
TRBV2	NA	TRBJ2-1	NA	TGTGCCAGCAGTTTTAGCAATGAGCAGTTCTTC	CASSFSNEQFF
TRBV10-3	NA	TRBJ2-7	NA	TGTGCCATCAGAGGGGACAAAACCTACGAGCAGTACTTC	CAIRGDKTYEQYF
TRBV19	few	TRBJ1-2	NA	TGTGCCAGTAGTCCCGAGGGGACCGCTAACTATGGCTACACCTTC	CASSPEGTANYGYTF
TRBV12-3/TRBV12-4	NA	TRBJ1-1	NA	TGTGCCAGCAGTTTCGGCTACACTGAAGCTTTCTTT	CASSFGYTEAFF
TRBV7-8	NA	TRBJ1-5	NA	TGTGCCAGCTCCCGGGACGGCCTGCGACAGCCCCAGCATTTT	CASSRDGLRQPQHF
TRBV6-1	NA	TRBJ1-1	NA	TGTGCCAGCAGTGAACCAGGGGCTAGCCACGGCACTGAAGCTTTCTTT	CASSEPGASHGTEAFF
TRBV5-1	NA	TRBJ2-7	NA	TGCGCCAGCAGCTTGGGACAGATCTACGAGCAGTACTTC	CASSLGQIYEQYF
TRBV7-9	NA	TRBJ1-2	TRBD1	TGTGCCAGCAGTCGTCAGGGGGCTGAAGGCTACACCTTC	CASSRQGAEGYTF
TRBV3-1/TRBV3-2	NA	TRBJ1-6	NA	TGTGCCAGCAGCCAAGGAAACAGGTATAATTCACCCCTCCACTTT	CASSQGNRYNSPLHF
TRBV28	NA	TRBJ1-2	TRBD1	TGTGCCAGCAGAACCTCGACAGGGGGTCTTTATGGCTACACCTTC	CASRTSTGGLYGYTF
TRBV2	NA	TRBJ1-1	TRBD1	TGTGCCAGCAGTGAACGGACAGGGCGGATGTATACTGAAGCTTTCTTT	CASSERTGRMYTEAFF
TRBV7-3	NA	TRBJ1-2	NA	TGTGCCAGCAGCTTAGATCCCCCGGGACTCGGAGGCTATGGCTACACCTTC	CASSLDPPGLGGYGYTF
TRBV3-1/TRBV3-2	NA	TRBJ1-2	NA	TGTGCCAGCAGGGGACGGGGTTTGGGCTACACCTTC	CASRGRGLGYTF
TRBV19	NA	TRBJ1-1	TRBD1	TGTGCCAGTAGCCAGCAGGGACAGGGAAGGACTGAAGCTTTCTTT	CASSQQGQGRTEAFF
TRBV5-4	NA	TRBJ2-2	TRBD2	TGTGCCAGCAGCCCACCTGGACTAGCGGGGAACACCGGGGAGCTGTTTTTT	CASSPPGLAGNTGELFF
TRBV5-1	NA	TRBJ2-1	TRBD1	TGCGCCAGCAGCCCGGACCGGACAGGGGGCAATGAGCAGTTCTTC	CASSPDRTGGNEQFF
TRBV27	NA	TRBJ1-5	NA	TGTGCCAGCAGGCGAAATAGCAATCAGCCCCAGCATTTT	CASRRNSNQPQHF
TRBV2	NA	TRBJ2-4	NA	TGTGCCAGCAGTGAGGACCCCTGGGCCAAAAACATTCAGTACTTC	CASSEDPWAKNIQYF
TRBV28	NA	TRBJ1-1	TRBD1	TGTGCCAGCACTTCTCCGACAGGGGGGCTGAACACTGAAGCTTTCTTT	CASTSPTGGLNTEAFF
TRBV7-6	once	TRBJ1-1	NA	TGTGCCAGCAGCTTACGGGGGCTGAACACTGAAGCTTTCTTT	CASSLRGLNTEAFF
TRBV7-8	NA	TRBJ1-5	NA	TGTGCCAGCAGCCTTAATAGCAATCAGCCCCAGCATTTT	CASSLNSNQPQHF
TRBV5-1	NA	TRBJ1-5	NA	TGCGCCAGCAGCTTGACTTCAAATCAGCCCCAGCATTTT	CASSLTSNQPQHF
TRBV2	medium-sized	TRBJ1-1	TRBD1	TGTGCTAAGCAGGGGGTTGCAGGCACTGAAGCTTTCTTT	CAKQGVAGTEAFF
TRBV6-6	NA	TRBJ1-5	TRBD1	TGTGCCAGCAGTCACCGGACAGGGGAGCAGCCCCAGCATTTT	CASSHRTGEQPQHF
TRBV28	NA	TRBJ1-2	NA	TGTGCCAGCAGTTTACCACAGGGAGGAAATGGCTACACCTTC	CASSLPQGGNGYTF
TRBV5-1	few	TRBJ2-7	TRBD2	TGCGCCAGCAGCTTGGGGCCGACTAGCGAGTCCTACGAGCAGTACTTC	CASSLGPTSESYEQYF
TRBV10-1	NA	TRBJ1-6	NA	TGCGCCAGCAGTGAAAACAGGCGTGGGTCACCCCTCCACTTT	CASSENRRGSPLHF
TRBV7-9	NA	TRBJ2-3	NA	TGTGCCAGCAGCCCCTACGACACCACTAGCACAGATACGCAGTATTTT	CASSPYDTTSTDTQYF
TRBV19	NA	TRBJ2-1	TRBD2	TGTGCCAGTAGTCTTTCCGGGACTAGCAACTACAATGAGCAGTTCTTC	CASSLSGTSNYNEQFF
TRBV2	NA	TRBJ2-5	NA	TGTGCCAGCAGTGTCACAGGGATAGAGACCCAGTACTTC	CASSVTGIETQYF
TRBV28	NA	TRBJ1-5	NA	TGTGCCAGCAGTTGGACGGGCAATCAGCCCCAGCATTTT	CASSWTGNQPQHF
TRBV28	NA	TRBJ2-3	TRBD2	TGTGCCAGCAGTTTTCGACTAGCGGGGGGGCCACCCGGGAGCTTCGCCCCGCAGTATTTT	CASSFRLAGGPPGSFAPQYF
TRBV10-3	NA	TRBJ2-3	TRBD2	TGTGCCATCAGTGAGTCGACAAGCGGGGGATTAGGGCGTACGCAGTATTTT	CAISESTSGGLGRTQYF
TRBV11-2	NA	TRBJ1-2	TRBD1	TGTGCCAGCAGCACCATTAGGACAGGGGGCTACTATGGCTACACCTTC	CASSTIRTGGYYGYTF
TRBV7-9	few	TRBJ1-3	NA	TGTGCCAGCAGCCCATTGGCTAGAAACACCATATATTTT	CASSPLARNTIYF